This TCR beta chain originates from a study of shared clonotypes between healthy human individuals. Researchers partitioned CD4+ cells into CD45RA+ naive and CD45RA-negative memory subsets. Sequencing was performed with immunoSEQ multiplex PCR; in TCRdb, only in-frame clones are kept and a portion is missing. Of approximately 2.5 million clones listed, 90% to 95% were seen once; the top ten hold around 0.4%. This sequence was found in a man aged 18 to 35 in good health. Some clones in this sample may be carry-over from other donors' samples. The sequenced material came from naive CD4+ T cells from PBMCs. Subset noted: CD45RA+ positively selected.

The CDR3 loop is CASSEQETQYF. The DNA for the CDR3 is TGTGCCAGCTCAGAACAAGAGACCCAGTACTTC. The chain joins TRBV18 to TRBJ2-5; D not resolved. The germline V and J ends were trimmed by 5 bases and 2 bases, with 3 bases remaining between them. From germline, CDR1 is KGHSH and CDR2 LQKENI. CDR3 length: 11 residues.